This passage covers 6 T cell receptor beta chains from one sample sequenced in a study of blood T cells in healthy people across ages. The authors ran a second PCR of 7 to 11 cycles using a sample-barcoded 5' primer and a J-beta primer mix. TCRdb reprocessed the 5' RACE reads with MiXCR, giving one entry per CDR3 protein. The repertoire holds about 1.7 million distinct CDR3 sequences, with approximately 30% as singletons. Material for sequencing was blood. The receptors here all came from a woman under 40 in good health.

The chain joins TRBV24-1 to TRBJ2-1; D unclear. The CDR3 runs 12 residues. Germline V gives CDR1 KGHDR, CDR2 SFDVKD. Trimming stripped 1 base from V and 7 bases from J, with 4 bases between. CDR3 sequence reads: CATSDFLNEQFF. As DNA, the CDR3 is TGTGCCACCAGTGATTTTTTAAATGAGCAGTTCTTC.

This clonotype was seen a few times. V usage is TRBV20-1 and J usage is TRBJ2-5, with D perhaps matching TRBD1 or TRBD2 (5 bases each). The J call is doubtful: the DNA matches TRBJ2-7 better. The CDR3 has 14 amino acids. The germline gives CDR1 DFQATT, CDR2 SNEGSKA (reference sequence). The CDR3 coding sequence is TGCAGTGCTAGGTCCGGGACCGGTCCGGTCGAGCAGTACTTC. Its translation is CSARSGTGPVEQYF.

This clonotype was counted between two and nine times. The chain employs TRBV7-3 and TRBJ2-3; maybe TRBD2 (6 bases). The ends were cut back, 5 bases at V and 3 bases at J, with 18 bases in the middle. Per the germline V gene, CDR1 is SGHTA and CDR2 is FQGTGA. The CDR3 runs to 16 residues. The CDR3 here is CASSPGLRIGTDTQYF. The CDR3 nucleotides read TGTGCCAGCAGCCCGGGACTCCGGATAGGAACAGATACGCAGTATTTT.

This chain uses TRBV4-1 with TRBJ1-2, with D uncertain. The length of the CDR3 is 9 residues. Germline V gene data show CDR1 as MGHRA and CDR2 as YSYEKL. V was cut by 9 bases and J by 8 bases, with 7 bases left in between. The CDR3 nucleotides are TGCGCCAGATACGGGGGCTACACCTTC. This codes for CARYGGYTF.

This clonotype was seen only a few times. J is TRBJ1-4 and V is TRBV29-1; 8 bases line up with TRBD1. There are 13 residues in the CDR3. Unmatched junction bases numbered 8, after V lost 6 bases and J lost 8 bases. Per germline, CDR1 SQVTM and CDR2 ANQGSEA. The CDR3 sequence is CSVYRGSGEKLFF. CDR3 DNA sequence: TGCAGCGTGTACAGGGGGTCGGGCGAAAAACTGTTTTTT. Looking up the rest from reference TRBV29-1 and TRBJ1-4 gives the full variable domain: SAVISQKPSRDICQRGTSLTIQCQVDSQVTMMFWYRQQPGQSLTLIATANQGSEATYESGFVIDKFPISRPNLTFSTLTVSNMSPEDSSIYLCSVYRGSGEKLFFGSGTQLSVL.

The count of this clonotype is one. One junction end does not reproduce the germline sequence, and a read error may be involved. The rearrangement joins TRBV27 to TRBJ2-1; D possibly corresponds to TRBD1 (6 bases). This CDR3 is 15 amino acids long. Germline assignment: CDR1 MNHEY and CDR2 SMNVEV (reference sequence). CDR3 loop: CASSLTTGSYNVQFF. As DNA, the CDR3 is TGTGCCAGCAGTTTGACGACAGGTTCCTACAATGTGCAGTTCTTC.